The 30 T cell receptor beta chains below all came from one sample that was sequenced in a study of T cells in Graves' hyperthyroidism and ophthalmopathy. From RNA transcripts, TCR beta CDR3 regions were amplified. First-round RT-PCR targeting the TCR CDR3 was performed with the HTBI primer set. One entry per CDR3 protein results from TCRdb running MiXCR on the multiplex PCR reads. In the table there are some 300,000 distinct CDR3 sequences, roughly 15% of which are singletons. Material for sequencing was blood. The receptors were gathered from a man younger than 40 with Graves' hyperthyroidism.

As to this clonotype: Its ends do not fully match the called genes, so a read error is possible. The chain joins TRBV5-1 to TRBJ1-1; D may be TRBD1 (6 bases). This CDR3 has 15 amino acids. From germline, CDR1 is SGHRS and CDR2 YFSETQ. Here the CDR3 reads CASSPWDTMNTEALF. CDR3 sequence (DNA): TGCGCCAGCAGCCCATGGGACACCATGAACACTGAAGCTCTCTTT.

This clonotype was detected ten times or more. The gene calls are TRBV30 and TRBJ1-4, with unresolved D. Trimming cost V 5 bases and J 3 bases, with 10 bases left between them. The CDR3 has 13 amino acids. Germline loops: CDR1 GTSNPN, CDR2 SVGIG (reference sequence). The CDR3 is CAWDLGANEKLFF. CDR3 sequence (DNA): TGTGCCTGGGATCTCGGCGCTAATGAAAAACTGTTTTTT.

The chain recombines TRBV3-1 with TRBJ2-1, with 7 nucleotides matching TRBD1. Germline CDR1 reads LGHDT; CDR2 reads YNNKEL (reference sequence). This CDR3 has 16 residues. With V trimmed by 4 bases and J by 3 bases, 9 bases remained unmatched. The CDR3 DNA reads TGTGCCAGCAGCCTCGACAGGGCCGTAGTCTACAATGAGCAGTTCTTC. Its protein product is CASSLDRAVVYNEQFF.

About this clonotype itself: Being one base from a much bigger clone, this may be a read error. This chain joins TRBV11-2 and TRBJ2-2, with 8 bases aligning to TRBD2. The CDR3 spans 17 residues. The ends lost 4 bases at V and 7 bases at J; junction bases unmatched: 14. The germline CDR1 and CDR2 sequences are SGHAT and FQNNGV. DNA of the CDR3: TGTGCCAGCAGCTACGGCTGCGGGGCGGGAGGAAGCGGGGAGCTGTTTTTT. Translated, it gives CASSYGCGAGGSGELFF. Together with reference TRBV11-2 and TRBJ2-2, the CDR3 gives the full variable domain: EAGVAQSPRYKIIEKRQSVAFWCNPISGHATLYWYQQILGQGPKLLIQFQNNGVVDDSQLPKDRFSAERLKGVDSTLKIQPAKLEDSAVYLCASSYGCGAGGSGELFFGEGSRLTVL.

At least ten counts were recorded for this clonotype. The gene calls are TRBV3-1 and TRBJ1-1; TRBD1 aligns across 8 bases. V dropped 3 bases and J dropped 7; count of bases not matched to a gene: 7. This CDR3 contains 14 residues. Germline lookup yields CDR1 LGHDT and CDR2 YNNKEL (reference sequence). CDR3 DNA: TGTGCCAGCAGCCAGTCCGGGACAGGAGGTGAAGCTTTCTTT. Translating it yields CASSQSGTGGEAFF.

The chain uses TRBV12-5 and TRBJ1-2, with TRBD1 matching over 10 bases. Germline V lookup: CDR1 LGHNT, CDR2 FRNRAP. V trimming: 2 bases; J trimming: 8 bases; junction bases outside the gene matches: 8. The CDR3 extends over 15 amino acids. The CDR3 DNA follows: TGTGCTAGTGGTTTGCTTACCGGGACAGGGGAGGGCTACACCTTC. Its translation is CASGLLTGTGEGYTF.

This clonotype was seen more than once but under ten times. The chain employs TRBV18 and TRBJ2-7, with D perhaps TRBD2 (6 bases). This CDR3 comprises 13 residues. Germline V lookup: CDR1 KGHSH, CDR2 LQKENI. V was cut by 2 bases and J by 6 bases, with 11 bases left in between. CDR3 sequence reads: CASSPGQGGEQYF. DNA for the CDR3: TGTGCCAGCTCACCAGGGCAGGGAGGCGAGCAGTACTTC.

The sample holds many counts of this clonotype. This chain uses TRBV28 with TRBJ2-7; TRBD2 is a possible D gene (6 bases). V was trimmed by 6 bases and J by 4 bases, leaving 10 bases between them. The CDR3 consists of 12 residues. Germline assignment: CDR1 MDHEN and CDR2 SYDVKM. The CDR3: CASREGPYEQYF. The CDR3, as DNA: TGTGCCAGCAGGGAGGGCCCATACGAGCAGTACTTC.

Regarding this clonotype: A much larger clone lies a single base off, so this may be a read error. The chain has TRBV5-1 and TRBJ2-1, with 11 bases fitting TRBD2. CDR1 and CDR2 from the germline V gene are SGHRS and YFSETQ. The length of the CDR3 is 16 residues. The chain's CDR3 is CASSLTSGGVYSEQFF. The DNA for the CDR3 is TGCGCCAGCAGCTTGACTAGCGGGGGAGTCTACAGTGAGCAGTTCTTC.

This clonotype was counted only a few times. DNA of the CDR3: TGTGCCAGTCGTTACCAGGGTTTCGCCGGGGAGCTGTTTTTT. Its protein is CASRYQGFAGELFF. V is TRBV19 and J is TRBJ2-2; a weak D match, TRBD1 (5 bases). The V end lost 8 bases, the J end lost 6 bases, and 16 bases lay between the germline ends. Per the germline V gene, CDR1 is LNHDA and CDR2 is SQIVND (reference sequence). This CDR3 region has 14 residues.

A few counts support this clonotype. The rearrangement uses TRBV7-9 and TRBJ2-5; maybe TRBD2 (5 bases). Looked up from germline, CDR1 is SEHNR and CDR2 is FQNEAQ (reference sequence). This CDR3 is built from 15 residues. V shed 5 bases and J shed 2 bases, with 15 bases lying between them. CDR3 region: CASSLIREGQETQYF. The CDR3 DNA reads TGTGCCAGCAGCCTCATCCGGGAAGGGCAAGAGACCCAGTACTTC.

This clonotype was observed many times. The rearrangement uses TRBV5-1 and TRBJ2-3, with D perhaps matching TRBD2 (6 bases). The CDR3 length is 14 residues. Germline CDR1 SGHRS, CDR2 YFSETQ. The V gene lost 3 bases and the J gene lost 5 bases, with 13 bases spanning the gap. CDR3 nucleotides: TGCGCCAGCAGCTCGTCCCCCGGGGGAGATACGCAGTATTTT. Amino acid sequence: CASSSSPGGDTQYF.

This clonotype came up many times. The chain combines TRBV6-1 with TRBJ1-1; D perhaps matches TRBD1 (5 bases). The CDR3 extends over 15 amino acids. The V end was cut by 8 bases, the J end by 0 bases, with 16 bases between. Germline values: CDR1 MNHNS, CDR2 SASEGT. The CDR3 region is CASSQRTDMNTEAFF. CDR3 coding DNA: TGTGCCAGCTCGCAGCGGACGGACATGAACACTGAAGCTTTCTTT.

The chain is built from TRBV7-9 and TRBJ2-7; 14 nucleotides align to TRBD2. This CDR3 is built from 16 residues. CDR1 is SEHNR, CDR2 FQNEAQ, per germline (reference sequence). V lost 1 base and J lost 4; bases outside the gene matches: 3. CDR3 nucleotides: TGTGCCAGCAGCTTAGGAGGGACTAGCGGGAGTTACGAGCAGTACTTC. It is translated as CASSLGGTSGSYEQYF.

This clonotype was observed a handful of times. This sequence joins TRBV24-1 and TRBJ1-1; maybe TRBD1 (5 bases). Between the trimmed V and J ends, which lost 3 bases and 7 bases, there was a span of 17 bases. Germline CDR1 reads KGHDR; CDR2 reads SFDVKD. This CDR3 spans 15 amino acids. This CDR3 is CATSDAGKGMGEAFF. The DNA for the CDR3 is TGTGCCACCAGTGATGCAGGGAAGGGGATGGGTGAAGCTTTCTTT.

This clonotype was picked up a small number of times. The chain carries TRBV27 and TRBJ2-7; 9 bases fit TRBD2. This CDR3 spans 14 amino acids. J gave up 5 bases and V 5 bases, and 7 bases lay outside the gene matches. Germline CDR1 and CDR2: MNHEY and SMNVEV (reference sequence). The CDR3 reads CASSVAGVRNEQYF. CDR3 in DNA: TGTGCCAGCAGTGTAGCGGGAGTAAGGAACGAGCAGTACTTC.

V and J are TRBV2 and TRBJ1-2, with TRBD1 as a possible D gene (6 bases). The germline V gene encodes CDR1 SNHLY and CDR2 FYNNEI. The CDR3 sequence is 14 residues long. Trimming removed 2 bases at V and 7 bases at J, with 14 bases between. The CDR3 nucleotides are TGTGCCAGCAGTGAATTCGGGGGGCCCCGTGGCTACACCTTC. Its protein is CASSEFGGPRGYTF.

This clonotype appeared many times. This chain uses TRBV6-1 with TRBJ1-1; D ambiguous. Trimming pared 5 bases from V and 1 base from J, leaving 14 bases between. CDR1 and CDR2 from the germline V gene are MNHNS and SASEGT. This CDR3 region has 15 residues. Here the CDR3 DNA reads TGTGCCAGCAGTCACCTAGGGAAGGGGAACACTGAAGCTTTCTTT. Amino acid sequence: CASSHLGKGNTEAFF.

As for this clonotype: This may stem from a read error, because a much larger clone lies one nucleotide away. The V and J genes are TRBV28 and TRBJ2-5, with D maybe TRBD2 (6 bases). The CDR3 consists of 13 residues. Germline CDR1 MDHEN, CDR2 SYDVKM. The CDR3 protein is CAIGGGNQETQCF. CDR3 nucleotide sequence: TGTGCCATCGGGGGAGGCAACCAAGAGACCCAGTGCTTC.

This clonotype was recorded a few times. The J gene is TRBJ1-5, the V gene TRBV28; a possible D gene is TRBD1 (6 bases). V was clipped by 1 base and J by 6 bases, with 10 bases between them. This CDR3 region has 14 residues. The germline gives CDR1 MDHEN, CDR2 SYDVKM. The CDR3 nucleotides are TGTGCCAGCAGTTTATTAGGGGGGAGTCAGCCCCAGCATTTT. This translates into CASSLLGGSQPQHF.

This clonotype was counted ten times or more. The chain links TRBV6-1 to TRBJ2-1; D might be TRBD2 (6 bases). CDR3 length equals 15 residues. Germline V CDR1 and CDR2: MNHNS, SASEGT. Trimming took 9 bases from V and 0 from J, leaving 15 bases between them. DNA for the CDR3: TGTGCCAGTTTTCCGGGGGATCCCTCCTACAATGAGCAGTTCTTC. Amino acids: CASFPGDPSYNEQFF.

At least ten counts were recorded for this clonotype. J is TRBJ2-3 and V is TRBV24-1; D is uncertain. Trimming shortened V by 6 bases and J by 6 bases, and 6 bases separated the two germline ends. This CDR3 comprises 11 residues. The germline gives CDR1 KGHDR, CDR2 SFDVKD. The CDR3 protein is CATSRADTQYF. The CDR3 DNA reads as TGTGCCACCAGTCGAGCGGATACGCAGTATTTT.

This clonotype has more than one count but fewer than ten. This rearrangement joins TRBV19 to TRBJ1-5; 7 nucleotides agree with TRBD1. The CDR3 is 16 residues long. Trimming removed 4 bases from V and 0 bases from J; junction bases left unmatched: 6. Germline assignment: CDR1 LNHDA and CDR2 SQIVND (reference sequence). CDR3 residues: CASSSDRAGSNQPQHF. In DNA form, the CDR3 reads TGTGCCAGTAGTAGCGACAGGGCGGGTAGCAATCAGCCCCAGCATTTT.

Ten or more counts support this clonotype. This chain joins TRBV15 and TRBJ2-7; D unclear. V was cut by 0 bases and J by 0 bases, with 3 bases left in between. The CDR3 is 13 residues long. CDR1 LNHNV and CDR2 YYDKDF come from the germline V gene (reference sequence). The CDR3 DNA reads TGTGCCACCAGCAGAGAGACCTCCTACGAGCAGTACTTC. It codes for CATSRETSYEQYF.

This clonotype was observed at least ten times. The chain combines TRBV11-2 with TRBJ1-6, with D uncertain. V lost 4 bases to trimming and J lost 6 bases, with 19 bases between them. The germline V gene has CDR1 SGHAT and CDR2 FQNNGV. CDR3 length: 17 amino acids. Here the CDR3 reads CASSSMTAGTINSPLHF. The CDR3, as DNA: TGTGCCAGCAGCTCAATGACGGCGGGTACGATTAATTCACCCCTCCACTTT.

As to this clonotype: This sequence may be a read error, since a much larger clone differs from it by one base. The gene calls are TRBV13 and TRBJ1-1; D might be TRBD1 (5 bases). The CDR3 consists of 15 residues. Germline V gives CDR1 PRHDT, CDR2 FYEKMQ (reference sequence). CDR3 nucleotide sequence: TGTGCCAGCAGCATGACCGACAGTGGGAACACTGAAGGTTTCTTT. Translating gives CASSMTDSGNTEGFF. The full variable domain, with the rest looked up from reference TRBV13 and TRBJ1-1, is AAGVIQSPRHLIKEKRETATLKCYPIPRHDTVYWYQQGPGQDPQFLISFYEKMQSDKGSIPDRFSAQQFSDYHSELNMSSLELGDSALYFCASSMTDSGNTEGFFGQGTRLTVV.

A few counts support this clonotype. This sequence joins TRBV13 and TRBJ1-1; tentative D call: TRBD1 (5 bases). V dropped 6 bases and J dropped 2 bases, with 13 bases sitting between them. CDR3 length: 14 residues. Per germline, CDR1 PRHDT and CDR2 FYEKMQ (reference sequence). The CDR3 coding sequence is TGTGCCAGCAGACCCCTCGACAGTAACACTGAAGCTTTCTTT. Residues: CASRPLDSNTEAFF.

The rearrangement joins TRBV15 to TRBJ1-4; D not resolved. The V end was cut by 2 bases, the J end by 4 bases, with 2 bases between. This CDR3 region has 12 residues. Looked up from germline, CDR1 is LNHNV and CDR2 is YYDKDF (reference sequence). CDR3 in DNA: TGTGCCACCAGCAGACTTAATGAAAAACTGTTTTTT. As protein: CATSRLNEKLFF.

The sample holds many counts of this clonotype. The chain links TRBV7-8 to TRBJ2-7, with TRBD1 matching over 7 bases. V dropped 5 bases and J dropped 0; count of bases not matched to a gene: 4. The CDR3 is made up of 14 amino acids. The germline CDR1 and CDR2 sequences are SGHVS and FQNEAQ. The CDR3 coding sequence is TGTGCCAGCAGCCAGAGACAGGGCTCCTACGAGCAGTACTTC. Translated, it gives CASSQRQGSYEQYF.

This clonotype was detected ten times or more. The chain has TRBV12-3 or TRBV12-4 and TRBJ2-5; 9 positions match TRBD1. The CDR3 is 15 residues long. J gave up 5 bases and V 7 bases, and 11 bases lay outside the gene matches. In DNA, the CDR3 is TGTGCCAGCACCGAACAAAGGACAGGGGCCGAGACCCAGTACTTC. This sequence encodes CASTEQRTGAETQYF.